Following are 31 T cell receptor beta chains from one sample sequenced in a study of cytotoxic CD8 clonotypes in ibrutinib-treated CLL. Libraries were prepared by immunoSEQ multiplex PCR; TCRdb keeps only in-frame clonotypes and omits some of them. The sample contains a few hundred thousand clones, roughly 79% of which appear only once. This sample comprised PBMCs, obtained before ibrutinib treatment. All receptors derive from a human donor with chronic lymphocytic leukemia.

The V call is TRBV11-1, the J call TRBJ2-1, with D possibly being TRBD2 (6 bases). The CDR3 is 14 residues long. CDR1 SGHAT and CDR2 FQDESV come from the germline V gene (reference sequence). V was cut by 1 base and J by 7 bases, with 11 bases left in between. The CDR3 coding sequence is TGTGCCAGCAGCTTAGTAGGGACTGCGAATGAGCAGTTCTTC. As protein: CASSLVGTANEQFF.

Turning to this clone: Different DNA sequences within this sample yield the same CDR3. V gene TRBV11-2 combines with J gene TRBJ2-7, with 13 nucleotides matching TRBD2. Germline-derived CDR1 and CDR2 are SGHAT and FQNNGV. This CDR3 spans 15 amino acids. V shed 5 bases and J 2 bases; nucleotides not matched to a gene: 3. CDR3 sequence (DNA): TGTGCCAGCAGCCTAGGGACTAGCGGGACCTACGAGCAGTACTTC. Translation gives CASSLGTSGTYEQYF.

This sequence joins TRBV30 and TRBJ2-3; D remains unclear. The CDR3 spans 11 residues. Germline CDR1 GTSNPN, CDR2 SVGIG (reference sequence). V lost 5 bases and J 3 bases, leaving 6 bases between the germline ends. The CDR3 loop is CAWRETDTQYF. The DNA of the CDR3 is TGTGCCTGGCGAGAGACAGATACGCAGTATTTT.

The sample holds a few counts of this clone. This rearrangement joins TRBV7-6 to TRBJ2-2; 10 bases fit TRBD2. CDR1 is SGHVS and CDR2 is FNYEAQ in the germline V gene. The CDR3 is made up of 16 amino acids. V lost 5 bases and J lost 0; bases outside the gene matches: 3. CDR3 nucleotides: TGTGCCAGCAGCCCTACTAGCGGGGCGAACACCGGGGAGCTGTTTTTT. This encodes CASSPTSGANTGELFF.

The chain joins TRBV6-5 to TRBJ1-4, with D uncertain. V was trimmed by 6 bases and J by 8 bases, leaving 7 bases between them. The CDR3 runs 11 residues. The germline V gene has CDR1 MNHEY and CDR2 SVGAGI. CDR3 amino acids: CASSPREKLFF. DNA of the CDR3: TGTGCCAGCAGCCCCCGGGAAAAACTGTTTTTT.

CDR3 residues: CASSFTYTQAGGANVLTF. The DNA of the CDR3 is TGTGCCAGCAGCTTTACCTACACCCAAGCGGGTGGGGCCAACGTCCTGACTTTC. This chain connects TRBV11-2 to TRBJ2-6; TRBD2 might be the D (6 bases). Trimming removed 3 bases at V and 3 bases at J, with 18 bases between. Per germline, CDR1 SGHAT and CDR2 FQNNGV. The CDR3 consists of 18 residues. The full variable domain, in which reference TRBV11-2 and TRBJ2-6 provide the parts outside the CDR3, is EAGVAQSPRYKIIEKRQSVAFWCNPISGHATLYWYQQILGQGPKLLIQFQNNGVVDDSQLPKDRFSAERLKGVDSTLKIQPAKLEDSAVYLCASSFTYTQAGGANVLTFGAGSRLTVL.

V gene TRBV2 combines with J gene TRBJ2-5; TRBD2 agrees at 8 bases. Germline lookup yields CDR1 SNHLY and CDR2 FYNNEI. V shed 4 bases, J shed 4 bases, and the junction held 5 bases outside the gene matches. The CDR3 is 14 residues long. CDR3 in amino acids: CASSAEAGAETQYF. CDR3 DNA: TGTGCCAGCAGTGCAGAAGCGGGAGCAGAGACCCAGTACTTC.

The chain links TRBV19 to TRBJ2-5; D is unresolved. CDR3 length equals 16 residues. V was clipped by 3 bases and J by 4 bases, with 18 bases between them. Germline values: CDR1 LNHDA, CDR2 SQIVND (reference sequence). The CDR3 DNA follows: TGTGCCAGTAGTATGCAGTTTGGTCCTACGGGAGAGACCCAGTACTTC. Translated: CASSMQFGPTGETQYF.

This clone has more than one count but fewer than ten. The chain employs TRBV7-2 and TRBJ2-1; D is perhaps TRBD2 (6 bases). CDR1 and CDR2 from the germline V gene are SGHTA and FQGNSA. With 5 bases removed from V and 2 bases from J, the gap between germline ends came to 13 bases. The CDR3 consists of 15 residues. This CDR3 is CASSPPGLTYNEQFF. The CDR3 DNA follows: TGTGCCAGCAGCCCCCCGGGACTTACCTACAATGAGCAGTTCTTC.

The chain links TRBV4-3 to TRBJ1-2; 7 nucleotides match TRBD1. Germline lookup yields CDR1 LGHNA and CDR2 YSLEER. V dropped 1 base and J dropped 4; count of bases not matched to a gene: 6. There are 15 residues in the CDR3. CDR3 sequence reads: CASSQAFGTAYGYTF. The CDR3 coding sequence is TGCGCCAGCAGCCAAGCTTTCGGGACAGCCTATGGCTACACCTTC.

The chain links TRBV21-1 to TRBJ2-5; the D segment call TRBD1 is taken from the table without a DNA check. TRBV21-1 is a documented pseudogene. This CDR3 spans 16 amino acids. The DNA of the CDR3 is TGTGCCAGCAGCGCTCGGGACAGACGAAGGGAAGAGACCCAGTACTTC. It encodes CASSARDRRREETQYF.

The chain has TRBV7-6 and TRBJ2-1; D is uncertain. The CDR3 is 11 residues long. Trimming took 4 bases from V and 8 from J, leaving 6 bases between them. The germline gives CDR1 SGHVS, CDR2 FNYEAQ. The CDR3 nucleotides read TGTGCCAGCAGCTCGCTATATGAGCAGTTCTTC. Amino acids: CASSSLYEQFF.

This rearrangement joins TRBV29-1 to TRBJ1-1; TRBD1 agrees at 7 bases. J lost 3 bases, V lost 6 bases, and 4 bases had no gene match. Germline CDR1 is SQVTM and CDR2 is ANQGSEA. The CDR3 length is 12 residues. The CDR3 protein is CSVQQGDTEAFF. The CDR3 region has the DNA TGCAGCGTGCAGCAGGGGGACACTGAAGCTTTCTTT. Based on the CDR3 plus reference TRBV29-1 and TRBJ1-1, the full variable domain is SAVISQKPSRDICQRGTSLTIQCQVDSQVTMMFWYRQQPGQSLTLIATANQGSEATYESGFVIDKFPISRPNLTFSTLTVSNMSPEDSSIYLCSVQQGDTEAFFGQGTRLTVV.

This sequence joins TRBV7-2 and TRBJ2-1; the D gene could be TRBD1 or TRBD2 (5 bases each). V lost 5 bases to trimming and J lost 4 bases, with 15 bases between them. The CDR3 is made up of 15 amino acids. Germline V gene sequence: CDR1 SGHTA, CDR2 FQGNSA. CDR3 nucleotides: TGTGCCAGCAGCCCGGGACGGGAAGCTTACAATGAGCAGTTCTTC. This gives the protein CASSPGREAYNEQFF.

The chain links TRBV30 to TRBJ2-1, with D hard to call. V was pared by 2 bases and J by 10 bases, with 9 bases between. CDR3 length: 11 amino acids. Germline V CDR1 and CDR2: GTSNPN, SVGIG (reference sequence). The CDR3 coding sequence is TGTGCCTGGAGTAGCTTCTTAGAGCAGTTCTTC. Residues: CAWSSFLEQFF.

With regard to this clone: Because the CDR3's place on the DNA is in doubt, the DNA is left out and the CDR3 is given as listed by TCRdb. This sequence joins TRBV21-1 and TRBJ2-1; whether TRBD2, the table's D call, matches the DNA was not checked. TRBV21-1 is annotated as a pseudogene. Ends included, the CDR3 has 16 residues. CDR3 sequence reads: CASSDQARTYTCEQFF.

The V gene is TRBV28, the J gene TRBJ1-5, with D perhaps TRBD1 (6 bases). The germline V and J ends were trimmed by 11 bases and 1 base, with 15 bases remaining between them. CDR1 is MDHEN and CDR2 is SYDVKM in the germline V gene. The CDR3 is 14 residues long. This CDR3 reads CACKEGVSNQPQHF. The CDR3 coding sequence is TGTGCCTGTAAAGAGGGGGTGAGCAATCAGCCCCAGCATTTT.

The rearrangement joins TRBV28 to TRBJ1-2, with D possibly being TRBD1 (6 bases). The germline gives CDR1 MDHEN, CDR2 SYDVKM. V was pared by 8 bases and J by 4 bases, with 17 bases between. The CDR3 runs to 14 residues. Here the CDR3 reads CASSGGLAGYGYTF. The CDR3 nucleotides read TGTGCCAGCTCTGGGGGGCTAGCGGGCTATGGCTACACCTTC.

V is TRBV4-2 and J is TRBJ2-7; 12 bases match TRBD2. The CDR3 is 19 amino acids. Germline V gives CDR1 LGHNA, CDR2 YNFKEQ. With V trimmed by 4 bases and J by 0 bases, 13 bases remained unmatched. The CDR3 loop reads CASSLLAGGPSLISYEQYF. CDR3 bases: TGTGCCAGCAGCCTGCTAGCGGGAGGGCCCTCCCTCATCTCCTACGAGCAGTACTTC.

The gene calls are TRBV12-5 and TRBJ2-5, with D possibly matching TRBD1 (5 bases). The CDR3 consists of 16 residues. Germline lookup yields CDR1 LGHNT and CDR2 FRNRAP. V lost 0 bases to trimming and J lost 8 bases, with 19 bases between them. The DNA for the CDR3 is TGTGCTAGTGGTTTGGTAGGGGCCGAGCTACACCTAACCCAGTACTTC. It is translated as CASGLVGAELHLTQYF.

The chain couples TRBV7-2 to TRBJ1-4; D ambiguous. Germline CDR1 reads SGHTA; CDR2 reads FQGNSA. Trimming shortened V by 2 bases and J by 0 bases, and 7 bases separated the two germline ends. This CDR3 is built from 15 residues. CDR3 sequence reads: CASSLKKTTNEKLFF. In nucleotides, the CDR3 is TGTGCCAGCAGCTTAAAGAAGACAACTAATGAAAAACTGTTTTTT.

V usage is TRBV4-2 and J usage is TRBJ1-5, with D possibly matching TRBD1 (6 bases). In germline, CDR1 is LGHNA, CDR2 YNFKEQ. CDR3 length: 15 amino acids. With 0 bases removed from V and 2 bases from J, the gap between germline ends came to 8 bases. CDR3 DNA: TGTGCCAGCAGCCAAGATTCAGGGGGCAATCAGCCCCAGCATTTT. Translating it yields CASSQDSGGNQPQHF.

CDR3 protein: CASTHDRLNYGYTF. CDR3 coding DNA: TGTGCCAGCACCCACGACCGTTTAAACTATGGCTACACCTTC. The chain carries TRBV6-5 and TRBJ1-2, with D hard to call. The germline gives CDR1 MNHEY, CDR2 SVGAGI. The CDR3 totals 14 residues. V was pared by 7 bases and J by 2 bases, with 14 bases between.

This chain connects TRBV5-4 to TRBJ2-7; possible D gene TRBD2, 5 bases. V was pared by 3 bases and J by 3 bases, with 16 bases between. This CDR3 is built from 15 residues. From germline, CDR1 is SGHNT and CDR2 YYREEE (reference sequence). The CDR3 spells CASSSPTRRGYEQYF. In DNA, the CDR3 is TGTGCCAGCAGCTCACCCACTAGGAGAGGCTACGAGCAGTACTTC.

This chain connects TRBV7-2 to TRBJ1-5; perhaps TRBD1 as D (5 bases). Germline-derived CDR1 and CDR2 are SGHTA and FQGNSA. Deletions cut 6 bases from V and 5 bases from J, with 17 bases between. The CDR3 totals 15 residues. CDR3 DNA: TGTGCCAGCAGGGCAGGGCCGGAAGTTCATCAGCCCCAGCATTTT. As protein: CASRAGPEVHQPQHF. Looking up the rest from reference TRBV7-2 and TRBJ1-5 gives the full variable domain: GAGVSQSPSNKVTEKGKDVELRCDPISGHTALYWYRQSLGQGLEFLIYFQGNSAPDKSGLPSDRFSAERTGGSVSTLTIQRTQQEDSAVYLCASRAGPEVHQPQHFGDGTRLSIL.

About this clone itself: One end of the junction is discordant with germline, which a read error may explain. CDR3 in amino acids: CASSWGLADTDTQYF. The CDR3 DNA reads as TGTGCTAGCAGCTGGGGACTAGCAGACACAGATACGCAGTATTTT. The V gene is TRBV7-7, the J gene TRBJ2-3, with TRBD2 identical over 9 bases. This CDR3 has 15 amino acids. Germline-derived CDR1 and CDR2 are SSHAT and FNYEAQ (reference sequence).

This sequence joins TRBV4-1 and TRBJ1-2; D call uncertain. CDR1 MGHRA and CDR2 YSYEKL come from the germline V gene. This CDR3 contains 13 residues. The ends were cut back, 1 base at V and 8 bases at J, with 11 bases in the middle. Here the CDR3 reads CASSQVGVGGYTF. CDR3 coding DNA: TGCGCCAGCAGCCAAGTAGGTGTCGGAGGCTACACCTTC.

This clone came up once. This rearrangement joins TRBV4-3 to TRBJ2-7, with D possibly matching TRBD1 (6 bases). Germline V CDR1 and CDR2: LGHNA, YSLEER. V lost 5 bases and J 0 bases, leaving 14 bases between the germline ends. This CDR3 is built from 15 residues. CDR3 region: CASSIDRQTSYEQYF. The CDR3 DNA reads as TGCGCCAGCAGCATAGACAGGCAAACCTCCTACGAGCAGTACTTC.

The chain is built from TRBV7-2 and TRBJ1-2; 8 nucleotides align to TRBD1. The germline CDR1 and CDR2 sequences are SGHTA and FQGNSA. The CDR3 totals 16 residues. V shed 1 base and J 4 bases; nucleotides not matched to a gene: 8. The CDR3 loop reads CASSLGVRGLIYGYTF. Written as DNA, the CDR3 is TGTGCCAGCAGCTTAGGAGTCAGGGGGCTTATCTATGGCTACACCTTC. The full variable domain, its missing parts supplied by reference TRBV7-2 and TRBJ1-2, is GAGVSQSPSNKVTEKGKDVELRCDPISGHTALYWYRQSLGQGLEFLIYFQGNSAPDKSGLPSDRFSAERTGGSVSTLTIQRTQQEDSAVYLCASSLGVRGLIYGYTFGSGTRLTVV.

This clone turned up a few times. The chain couples TRBV2 to TRBJ1-2; 7 positions match TRBD1. V was pared by 3 bases and J by 4 bases, with 2 bases of the junction left unmatched. CDR3 length: 13 amino acids. The germline V gene encodes CDR1 SNHLY and CDR2 FYNNEI. The CDR3 nucleotides are TGTGCCAGCAGTGACGGGGACAGCTATGGCTACACCTTC. Translated: CASSDGDSYGYTF.

The J gene is TRBJ2-7, the V gene TRBV5-1; 12 nucleotides line up with TRBD2. This CDR3 is 15 amino acids long. V shed 0 bases and J 6 bases; nucleotides not matched to a gene: 4. Germline lookup yields CDR1 SGHRS and CDR2 YFSETQ. In DNA form, the CDR3 reads TGCGCCAGCAGCTTGGGGACTAGCGGGAATGGCGAGCAGTACTTC. Translated: CASSLGTSGNGEQYF.